This T cell receptor beta chain was sequenced in a study of T-cell memory formation after mild COVID-19 (dated by TCRdb to the early 2020s). With regard to the full study: TCR sequence clusters from the two donors were largely donor specific. T-cell clones expanding and contracting after mild COVID-19 in two donors were tracked by longitudinal TCRalpha and TCRbeta repertoire sequencing. The cohort comprised two young, previously healthy adult volunteers, one female and one male. The research as a whole found: Some responding clones were found in pre-infection memory, which suggests that pre-existing cross-reactive memory T cells took part in the SARS-CoV-2 response. Contracting CD4+ clones were found mainly in CM and EM memory subsets, while CD8+ clones were enriched in EMRA. Clones that contracted from day 15 to 85 showed balanced CD4/CD8 phenotypes, whereas a second wave of clones that expanded from day 15 to 37 leaned towards CD4+. Only two mild cases were covered by the study, and larger cohorts that include severe cases with pre-infection samples were considered necessary. The second-wave clones that peaked on day 37 were not confirmed to be SARS-CoV-2 specific.

Turning to this clonotype: The specificity of this receptor is unknown. Per-nucleotide qualities are absent, and no much larger clonotype sits a single base away.

From its cysteine to its phenylalanine, the CDR3 spans 14 amino acids. The entry retains the CDR3 DNA only, 42 bases that are in frame from base 1. Cut back by 4 bases and 1 base, the V and J ends lie 10 bases apart. As encoded in the germline V gene (reference sequence), CDR1 is SGHKS while CDR2 is YYEKEE. Ficoll-Paque density gradient centrifugation was the method used to isolate PBMCs. Sequencing instrument: Illumina NovaSeq 6000. TCRalpha and TCRbeta cDNA libraries were built by 5'RACE with constant-segment primers, adding sample barcodes and unique molecular identifiers. RNA was extracted from every sample with Trizol reagent. The libraries were amplified in two PCR steps, and the second step added a second sample barcode and Illumina TruSeq adapters. Libraries were sequenced on an Illumina NovaSeq with 2 x 150 bp paired-end reads. On the study's bioinformatics: Reads were demultiplexed and collapsed into UMI-guided consensus sequences with migec v1.2.7. Using mixcr v2.1.11, UMI consensuses were aligned to TRA and TRB V and J templates and then assembled into clonotypes. A clonotype was counted as expanded or contracted only when both edgeR and NoisET called the clonotype significant, with the noise models trained on biological replicates. For edgeR calls, a false discovery rate-adjusted p below 0.01 and a log2 fold-change threshold of 1 were applied. As an exploratory analysis of dynamics, PCA with hierarchical clustering was applied to max-normalized trajectories of the 1000 most abundant clonotypes. Separately sequenced CD4+ and CD8+ repertoires were used to assign the CD4 or CD8 phenotype of responding clones. TCRdb reworked the public reads: Q25 trimming with fastp, MiXCR clone assembly, productive beta chains retained. Every entry covers one CDR3 protein and lists the most common genes and DNA from its rows. These V and J calls rely on TCRdb rather than the paper's analysis. This sample has approximately 290,000 distinct CDR3 sequences in its table, and roughly 8% of those were observed once. Clones ranked in the top ten supply about 20% of the sample.

The sequence was collected from a man between 18 and 35 years old who had mild COVID-19 (a few samples of this study predate the infection). The sample titles of this study are shuffled in the database, so cell type and time point are left out; the donor was told from shared clones. Sequenced input: PBMCs or a T cell subset sorted from them (not recorded which). Recombination joined TRBV5-5 with TRBJ2-3, with the D gene uncertain. The nucleotides are TGTGCCAGCAGCCTCCTAGTACGCACAGATACGCAGTATTTT. This translates into CASSLLVRTDTQYF.